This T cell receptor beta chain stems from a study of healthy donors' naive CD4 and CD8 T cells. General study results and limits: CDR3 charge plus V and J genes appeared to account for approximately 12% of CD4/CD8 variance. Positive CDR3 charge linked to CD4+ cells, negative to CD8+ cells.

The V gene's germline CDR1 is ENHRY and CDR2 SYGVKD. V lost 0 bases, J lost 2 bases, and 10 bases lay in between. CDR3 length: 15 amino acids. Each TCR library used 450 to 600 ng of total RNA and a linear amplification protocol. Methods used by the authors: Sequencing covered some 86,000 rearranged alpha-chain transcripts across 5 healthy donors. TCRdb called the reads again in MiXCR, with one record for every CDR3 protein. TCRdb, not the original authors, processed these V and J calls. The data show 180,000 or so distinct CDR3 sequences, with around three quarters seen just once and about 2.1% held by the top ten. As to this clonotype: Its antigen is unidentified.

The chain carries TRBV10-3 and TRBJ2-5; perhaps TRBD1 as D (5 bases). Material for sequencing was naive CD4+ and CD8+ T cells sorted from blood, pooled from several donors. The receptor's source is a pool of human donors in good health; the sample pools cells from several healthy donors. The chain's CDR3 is CAISESKGPQETQYF. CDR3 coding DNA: TGTGCCATCAGTGAGTCGAAGGGGCCACAAGAGACCCAGTACTTC.